This is a list of T cell receptor beta chains from one sample in a study of monozygotic twins with inflammatory bowel disease. TCRdb reprocessed the 5' RACE reads, with one entry per CDR3 protein and no DNA. With approximately 160,000 distinct CDR3 sequences in the sample, the ten largest clones hold 2.8%. The material sequenced was blood. The receptors derive from a human donor with ulcerative colitis or Crohn's disease, or a healthy co-twin of an affected twin (not recorded which). Both conserved end residues are part of each CDR3. Fields, in order: V gene, J gene, CDR3 protein.

TRBV10-2	TRBJ2-5	CASSPSLRTSGRVRGETQYF
TRBV4-3	TRBJ2-3	CASSLGVGVGRWEDTQYF
TRBV29-1	TRBJ1-1	CSVGRGMNTEAFF
TRBV11-2	TRBJ1-1	CASSFGQLEAFF
TRBV20-1	TRBJ2-4	CSATSAGDIQYF
TRBV6-5	TRBJ2-1	CASSYLGLAGSYNEQFF
TRBV2	TRBJ2-2	CASSRPPELFF
TRBV5-1	TRBJ2-4	CASSRLAGQKNIQYF
TRBV19	TRBJ2-1	CASSKQDAGACSNEQFF
TRBV24-1	TRBJ1-1	CATSEGASNTEAFF
TRBV20-1	TRBJ2-7	CSATIRGYDEQYF
TRBV19	TRBJ2-1	CASRELAGAYNEQFF
TRBV21-1	TRBJ2-3	CASSNGGCTDTQYF
TRBV5-1	TRBJ1-1	CASSLAGNRNTEAFF
TRBV25-1	TRBJ2-5	CASSLMGGKETQYF
TRBV20-1	TRBJ2-3	CSASALAGPLDTQYF
TRBV2	TRBJ2-1	CASSVDSGTYNEQFF
TRBV7-2	TRBJ2-2	CASSPKGLPGELFF
TRBV5-1	TRBJ2-2	CASSLDRVLSTGELFF
TRBV18	TRBJ2-7	CASSPGDAEQYF
TRBV7-2	TRBJ2-1	CASSPRVAGVGVGQFF
TRBV5-4	TRBJ2-7	CASSLRDFAYEQYF
TRBV4-2	TRBJ2-1	CASSQDSFRERHGDYEQFF
TRBV3-1	TRBJ1-1	CASSQDGGWDTEAFF
TRBV29-1	TRBJ2-7	CSATGQGAGEQYF
TRBV27	TRBJ1-2	CASSIIPDREGRHGYTF